This T cell receptor beta chain was sequenced during a study of OX40 agonist ivuxolimab in advanced cancers. Study-wide points: The study observed clonal expansion of CD4+ and CD8+ blood T cells by week 6 at 0.1 to 3.0 mg/kg.

Trimming at V came to 4 bases and at J to 4 bases, leaving 12 bases not matched to a gene. The CDR3 is 17 amino acids. Germline lookup yields CDR1 SGHDT and CDR2 YYEEEE. As regards this clone: The antigen is not known.

Some clones are missing from TCRdb's copy, which holds only in-frame ones; the method was immunoSEQ multiplex PCR. The sample carries approximately 61,000 clones, more than 80% recorded once. This TCR was sampled from an adult with an advanced solid tumor such as melanoma, head and neck, liver or kidney cancer. The genes are TRBV5-6 and TRBJ2-2; 8 bases map to TRBD2. The material was CD4+ or CD8+ T cells sorted from blood, obtained in a trial of the OX40 agonist ivuxolimab. CDR3 amino acids: CASSLPYSGEPTGELFF. CDR3 coding DNA: TGTGCCAGCAGCCTACCATATAGCGGGGAGCCCACCGGGGAGCTGTTTTTT.